This T cell receptor beta chain was retrieved from a study of blood T cell repertoires in COVID-19. Study context: Material from acute and convalescent COVID-19 was sourced from the United States, Italy and Spain.

Trimming took off 5 bases at V and 8 bases at J, with 12 bases between the two ends. Germline loops: CDR1 SEHNR, CDR2 FQNEAQ (reference sequence). The CDR3 runs 12 residues. In the original analysis: Using reference gene primer amplification, nucleated cell counts were estimated. Sequencing was performed with immunoSEQ multiplex PCR; in TCRdb, only in-frame clones are kept and a portion is missing. V, J and clone size are those of that table, while D and trimming were read from the DNA. In the table there are roughly 14,000 clones, about 86% of which are singletons. V and J are TRBV7-9 and TRBJ1-2, with D perhaps matching TRBD1 (5 bases). The receptor was derived from a human donor in a cohort sampled during active COVID-19. The source material was peripheral blood. CDR3 loop: CASSPRAEGYTF. The CDR3 DNA follows: TGTGCCAGCAGCCCCAGGGCGGAGGGCTACACCTTC.